Reported below is one T cell receptor (beta chain). This sample stems from a study of blood T cell repertoires in COVID-19. About the research overall: Whether acute or convalescent, the COVID-19 samples came from the United States, Italy and Spain. From T cells, B-cell-depleted T cells, or PBMCs came the material, which was cDNA or gDNA.

V was clipped by 5 bases and J by 8 bases; unmatched bases: 22. Per germline, CDR1 SGHTA and CDR2 FQGNSA. This CDR3 has 18 residues. Enrollment of patients from Seattle took place during active infection, with longitudinal follow-up. Authors' processing steps: Amplifying reference gene primers gave estimates of nucleated cell counts. Generated by immunoSEQ multiplex PCR, the TCRdb table keeps only in-frame clones and is missing some. From that table come the V and J calls and clone size; the DNA was used to work out D and trimming. The sample has fewer than 650,000 clones; about 89% are singletons. V and J are TRBV7-2 and TRBJ1-2, with 8 bases identical to TRBD1. This clonotype was obtained from a woman between 45 and 65 years old with COVID-19, enrolled during active disease. Sequenced material: peripheral blood. In DNA form, the CDR3 reads TGTGCCAGCAGCCTCCAGGGGTCGGCCAGGGGGCTTGCTAGGGGCTACACCTTC. This sequence encodes CASSLQGSARGLARGYTF.